The clone carrying this T cell receptor (beta chain) was detected a few times. Its specificity is not known. The entry originates in a study of identical twins. Each CDR3 protein gets one entry after TCRdb re-called the 5' RACE reads with MiXCR. In the table there are hundreds of thousands of distinct CDR3 sequences, 15% to 20% of which are singletons. Study-level findings and limits: Beta clonotypes that were abundant in cord blood contained fewer insertions, a pattern absent from memory repertoires. Analyses of zero insertions could be partly confounded by invariant MAIT and iNKT cells.

The V gene's germline CDR1 is SEHNR and CDR2 FQNEAQ (reference sequence). Trimming removed 5 bases from V and 4 bases from J; junction bases left unmatched: 11. CDR3 size: 16 residues. The same data also contributed to another study, on T cells expressing NK-cell markers. Per that study: Serological testing identified most of the eight sequenced donors as HCMV-seropositive and one as seronegative.

This clonotype was sampled from a woman aged 18-29 years in good health. Specimen: PBMCs. The V gene is TRBV7-9, the J gene TRBJ2-1; TRBD2 matches 7 bases. The CDR3: CASSPSAGARYNEQFF. The CDR3 coding sequence is TGTGCCAGCAGCCCCTCCGCGGGAGCCCGTTACAATGAGCAGTTCTTC.